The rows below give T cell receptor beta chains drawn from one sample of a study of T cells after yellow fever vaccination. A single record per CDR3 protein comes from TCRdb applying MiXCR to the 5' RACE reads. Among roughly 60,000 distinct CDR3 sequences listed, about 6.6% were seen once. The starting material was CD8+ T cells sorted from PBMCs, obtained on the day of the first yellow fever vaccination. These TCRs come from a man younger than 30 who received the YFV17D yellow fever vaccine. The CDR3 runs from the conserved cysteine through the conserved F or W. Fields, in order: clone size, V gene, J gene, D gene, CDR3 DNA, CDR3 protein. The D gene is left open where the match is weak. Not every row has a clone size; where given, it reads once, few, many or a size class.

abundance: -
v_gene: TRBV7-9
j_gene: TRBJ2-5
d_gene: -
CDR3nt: TGTGCCAGCAGTATGGACGGAGAGACCCAGTACTTC
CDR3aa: CASSMDGETQYF

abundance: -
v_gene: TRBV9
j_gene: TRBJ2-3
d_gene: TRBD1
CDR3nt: TGTGCCAGCAGTGCCTCCGGGACAGGGGGAGATACGCAGTATTTT
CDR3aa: CASSASGTGGDTQYF

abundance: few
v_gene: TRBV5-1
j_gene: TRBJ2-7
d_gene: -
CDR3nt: TGCGCCAGCAGCCCGGACGGCTACGAGCAGTACTTC
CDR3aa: CASSPDGYEQYF

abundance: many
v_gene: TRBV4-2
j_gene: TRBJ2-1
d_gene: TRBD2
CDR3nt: TGTGCCAGCAGCCTGCTGACTAGCGGGGGTGACAATGAGCAGTTCTTC
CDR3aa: CASSLLTSGGDNEQFF

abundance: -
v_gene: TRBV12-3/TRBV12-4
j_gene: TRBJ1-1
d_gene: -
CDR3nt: TGTGCCAGCCTTAATCCGGACGGGACCACTGAAGCTTTCTTT
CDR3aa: CASLNPDGTTEAFF

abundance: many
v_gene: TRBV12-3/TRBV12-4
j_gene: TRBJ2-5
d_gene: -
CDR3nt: TGTGCCAGCAGTTTGGGCAGCCAAGAGACCCAGTACTTC
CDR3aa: CASSLGSQETQYF

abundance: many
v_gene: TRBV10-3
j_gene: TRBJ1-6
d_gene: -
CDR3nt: TGTGCCATCAGTACCTCTAATTCACCCCTCCACTTT
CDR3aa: CAISTSNSPLHF

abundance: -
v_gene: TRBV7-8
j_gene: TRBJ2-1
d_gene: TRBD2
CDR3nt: TGTGCCAGCAGCTTATACGGGACTACCGTATACAATGAGCAGTTCTTC
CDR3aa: CASSLYGTTVYNEQFF

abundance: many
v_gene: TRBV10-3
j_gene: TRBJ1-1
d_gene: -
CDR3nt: TGTGCCATCAGTGATGCGGGAGGGAACACTGAAGCTTTCTTT
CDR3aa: CAISDAGGNTEAFF

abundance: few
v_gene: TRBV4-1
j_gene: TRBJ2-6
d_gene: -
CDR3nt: TGCGCCAGCAGCTCGCGGGCTGGGTTTGGTGGGGCCAACGTCCTGACTTTC
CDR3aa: CASSSRAGFGGANVLTF

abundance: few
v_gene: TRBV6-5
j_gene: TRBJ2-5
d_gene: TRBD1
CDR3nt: TGTGCCAGCAGTTCCAAGGACAGGGTCGGACAAGAGACCCAGTACTTC
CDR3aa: CASSSKDRVGQETQYF

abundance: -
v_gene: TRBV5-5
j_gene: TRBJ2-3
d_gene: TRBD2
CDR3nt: TGTGCCAGCAGCTCGGGGGGGCGTATGCTGGCAGATACGCAGTATTTT
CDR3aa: CASSSGGRMLADTQYF

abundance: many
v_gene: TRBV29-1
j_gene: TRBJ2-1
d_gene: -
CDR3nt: TGCAGCGTTCAAAAAAACAATGAGCAGTTCTTC
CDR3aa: CSVQKNNEQFF

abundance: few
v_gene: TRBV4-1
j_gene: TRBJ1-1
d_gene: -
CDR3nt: TGCGCCAGCAGCCAAGAGACTAGGATTGGGGCAGGCACTGAAGCTTTCTTT
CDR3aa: CASSQETRIGAGTEAFF

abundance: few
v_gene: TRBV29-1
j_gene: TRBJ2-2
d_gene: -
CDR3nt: TGCAGCGTTGAAGCAGGGACCGGGGAGCTGTTTTTT
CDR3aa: CSVEAGTGELFF

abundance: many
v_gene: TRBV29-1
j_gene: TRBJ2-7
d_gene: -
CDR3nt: TGCAGCGCCTCCTGGAGTTCCTACGAGCAGTACTTC
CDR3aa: CSASWSSYEQYF

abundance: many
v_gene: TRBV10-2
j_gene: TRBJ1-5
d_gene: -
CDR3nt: TGCGCCAGCAGTGAGAATCCAGGAAATAGCAATCAGCCCCAGCATTTT
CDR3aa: CASSENPGNSNQPQHF

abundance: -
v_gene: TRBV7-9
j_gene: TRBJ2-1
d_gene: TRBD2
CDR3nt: TGTGCCAGCAGCTCTCTAGCGGGGGGGCCGAGTGAGCAGTTCTTC
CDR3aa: CASSSLAGGPSEQFF

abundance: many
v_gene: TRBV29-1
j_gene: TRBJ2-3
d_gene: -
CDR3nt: TGCAGCGTTGAGATGGGACAACCAGATACGCAGTATTTT
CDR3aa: CSVEMGQPDTQYF

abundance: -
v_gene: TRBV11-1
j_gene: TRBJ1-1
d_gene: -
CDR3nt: TGTGCCAGCAGCTCACAAAAGGGATACCAGGGCGCGAACACTGAAGCTTTCTTT
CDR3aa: CASSSQKGYQGANTEAFF

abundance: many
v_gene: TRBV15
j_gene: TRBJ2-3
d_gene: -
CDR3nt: TGTGCCACCAGCAGAGAGGGGGCCACAGATACGCAGTATTTT
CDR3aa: CATSREGATDTQYF

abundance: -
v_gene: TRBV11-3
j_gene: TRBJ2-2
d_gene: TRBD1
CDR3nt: TGTGCCAGCAGCCCCGCGACAGGGGGCCCCGGGGAGCTGTTTTTT
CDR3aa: CASSPATGGPGELFF

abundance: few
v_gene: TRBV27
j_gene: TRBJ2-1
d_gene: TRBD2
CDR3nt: TGTGCCAGCACTAGCGGGGGGGGGTATGAGCAGTTCTTC
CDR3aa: CASTSGGGYEQFF

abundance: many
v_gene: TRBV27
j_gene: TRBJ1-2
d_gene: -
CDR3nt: TGTGCCAGCAGCCCCAAAGGGTATGGCTACACCTTC
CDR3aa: CASSPKGYGYTF

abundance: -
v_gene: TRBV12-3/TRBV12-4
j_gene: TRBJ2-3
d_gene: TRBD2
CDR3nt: TGTGGCAGCACAGGACTAGCGGGGGGGCCCAGAGATACGCAGTATTTT
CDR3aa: CGSTGLAGGPRDTQYF

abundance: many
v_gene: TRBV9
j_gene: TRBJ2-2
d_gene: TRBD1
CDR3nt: TGTGCCAGCAGCGCAACAGGGGCCCCCGGGGAGCTGTTTTTT
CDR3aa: CASSATGAPGELFF

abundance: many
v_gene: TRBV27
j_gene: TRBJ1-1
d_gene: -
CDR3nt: TGTGCCAGCAGACAGGGTGAGGGCACTGAAGCTTTCTTT
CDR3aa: CASRQGEGTEAFF

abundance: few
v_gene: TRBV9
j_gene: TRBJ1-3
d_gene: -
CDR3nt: TGTGCCAGCAGCCCCTTCGGAAACACCATATATTTT
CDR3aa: CASSPFGNTIYF

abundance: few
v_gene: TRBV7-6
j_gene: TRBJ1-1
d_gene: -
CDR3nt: TGTGCCAGCAGCTTAGGAGGCAGTGAAGCTTTCTTT
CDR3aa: CASSLGGSEAFF

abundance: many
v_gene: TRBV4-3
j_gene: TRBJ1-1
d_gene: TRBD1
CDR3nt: TGCGCCAGCAGCCAGCGGGACAGGGGGGATAAACCCACTGAAGCTTTCTTT
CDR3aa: CASSQRDRGDKPTEAFF

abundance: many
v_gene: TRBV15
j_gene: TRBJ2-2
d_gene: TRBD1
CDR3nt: TGTGCCACCAGCGAAGGACAGGGGCCGTTCACCGGGGAGCTGTTTTTT
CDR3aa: CATSEGQGPFTGELFF

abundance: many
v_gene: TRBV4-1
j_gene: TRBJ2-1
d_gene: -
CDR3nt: TGCGCCAGCAGTATCCGGGACACATACAATGAGCAGTTCTTC
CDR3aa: CASSIRDTYNEQFF

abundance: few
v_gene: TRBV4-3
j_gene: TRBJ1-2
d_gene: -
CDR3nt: TGCGCCAGCAGCCAAGATGAGGCGGGCTATGTGGGCTATGGCTACACCTTC
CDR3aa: CASSQDEAGYVGYGYTF

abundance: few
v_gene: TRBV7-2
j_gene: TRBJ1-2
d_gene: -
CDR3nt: TGTGCCAGCAGCCAGGCGACCGACAGGACTAACTATGGCTACACCTTC
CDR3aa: CASSQATDRTNYGYTF

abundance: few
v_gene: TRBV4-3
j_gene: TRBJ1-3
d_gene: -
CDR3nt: TGCGCCAGCAGCCAAGAGGACTTTCACTCTGGAAACACCATATATTTT
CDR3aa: CASSQEDFHSGNTIYF